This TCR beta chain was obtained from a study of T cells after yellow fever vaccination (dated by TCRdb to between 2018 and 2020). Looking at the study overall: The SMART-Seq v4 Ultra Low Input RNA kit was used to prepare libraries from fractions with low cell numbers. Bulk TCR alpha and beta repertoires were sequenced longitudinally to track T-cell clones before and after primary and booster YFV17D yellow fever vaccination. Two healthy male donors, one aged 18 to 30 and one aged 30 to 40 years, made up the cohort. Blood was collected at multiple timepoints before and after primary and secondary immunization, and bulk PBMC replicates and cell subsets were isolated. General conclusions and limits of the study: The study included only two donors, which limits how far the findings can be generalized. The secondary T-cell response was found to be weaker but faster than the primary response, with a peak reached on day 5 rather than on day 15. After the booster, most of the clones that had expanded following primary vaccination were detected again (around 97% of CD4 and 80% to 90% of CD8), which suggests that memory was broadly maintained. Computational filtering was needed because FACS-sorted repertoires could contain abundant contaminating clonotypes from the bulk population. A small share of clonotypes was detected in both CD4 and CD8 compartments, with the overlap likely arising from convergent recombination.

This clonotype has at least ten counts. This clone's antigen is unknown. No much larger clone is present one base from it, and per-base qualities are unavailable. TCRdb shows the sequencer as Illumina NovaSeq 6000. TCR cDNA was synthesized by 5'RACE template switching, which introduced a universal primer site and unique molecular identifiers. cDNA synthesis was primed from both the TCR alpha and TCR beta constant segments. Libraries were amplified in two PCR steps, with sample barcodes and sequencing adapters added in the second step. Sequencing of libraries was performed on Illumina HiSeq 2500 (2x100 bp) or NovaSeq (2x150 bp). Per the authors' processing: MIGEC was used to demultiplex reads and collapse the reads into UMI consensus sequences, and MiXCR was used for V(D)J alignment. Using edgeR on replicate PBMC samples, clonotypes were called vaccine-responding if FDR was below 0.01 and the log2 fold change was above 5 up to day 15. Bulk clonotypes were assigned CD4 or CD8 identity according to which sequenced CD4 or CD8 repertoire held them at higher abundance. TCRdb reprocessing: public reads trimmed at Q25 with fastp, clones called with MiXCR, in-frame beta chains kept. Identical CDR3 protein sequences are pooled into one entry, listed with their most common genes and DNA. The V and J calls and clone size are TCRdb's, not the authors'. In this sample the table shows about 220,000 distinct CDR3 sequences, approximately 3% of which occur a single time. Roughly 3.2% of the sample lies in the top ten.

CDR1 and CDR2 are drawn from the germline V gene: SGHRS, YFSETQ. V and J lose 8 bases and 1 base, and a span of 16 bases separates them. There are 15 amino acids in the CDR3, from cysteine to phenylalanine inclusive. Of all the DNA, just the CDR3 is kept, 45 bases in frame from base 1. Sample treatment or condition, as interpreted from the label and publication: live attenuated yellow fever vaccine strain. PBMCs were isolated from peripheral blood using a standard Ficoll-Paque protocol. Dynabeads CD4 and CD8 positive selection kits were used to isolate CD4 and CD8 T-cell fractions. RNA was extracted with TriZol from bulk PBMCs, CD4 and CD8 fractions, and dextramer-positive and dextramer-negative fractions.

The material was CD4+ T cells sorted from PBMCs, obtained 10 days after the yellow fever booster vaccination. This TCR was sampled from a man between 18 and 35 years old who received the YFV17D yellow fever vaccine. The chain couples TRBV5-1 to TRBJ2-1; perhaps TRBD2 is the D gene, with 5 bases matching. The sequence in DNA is TGCGCCAGTTTACCAGCGGACCCTTCCTACAATGAGCAGTTCTTC. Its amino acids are CASLPADPSYNEQFF. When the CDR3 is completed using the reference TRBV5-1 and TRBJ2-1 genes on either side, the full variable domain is KAGVTQTPRYLIKTRGQQVTLSCSPISGHRSVSWYQQTPGQGLQFLFEYFSETQRNKGNFPGRFSGRQFSNSRSEMNVSTLELGDSALYLCASLPADPSYNEQFFGPGTRLTVL.